A single sample gave rise to the 15 T cell receptor beta chains below, sequenced in a study of cytomegalovirus exposure and HLA in healthy donors. A multiplex PCR was run with 60 Vbeta primers and 13 Jbeta primers. The data were produced by immunoSEQ multiplex PCR, yet TCRdb's version contains in-frame clones alone and is incomplete. The table records roughly 18,000 clones, about 77% of them present only once. Sequencing was done on a sample of PBMCs. These receptors came from a man aged 18 to 29 in good health and CMV-seronegative.

This clone was observed a few times. This chain connects TRBV7-9 to TRBJ2-5; TRBD1 matches at 7 bases. V lost 2 bases, J lost 5 bases, and 5 bases stayed unmatched. The CDR3 consists of 14 residues. The V gene's germline CDR1 is SEHNR and CDR2 FQNEAQ (reference sequence). CDR3 loop: CASSLLQGSETQYF. The CDR3 DNA sequence: TGTGCCAGCAGCTTATTACAGGGGTCTGAGACCCAGTACTTC.

The chain couples TRBV25-1 to TRBJ1-1, with 8 bases matching TRBD1. Germline V gives CDR1 MGHDK, CDR2 SYGVNS. The CDR3 totals 18 residues. J lost 2 bases, V lost 4 bases, and 15 bases had no gene match. DNA of the CDR3: TGTGCCAGCAGTGGGATGTCCGGGACAGGTGTTGACAACACTGAAGCTTTCTTT. Translated, it gives CASSGMSGTGVDNTEAFF.

CDR3 bases: TGCGCCAGCAGCCAAGATCCCAGCGGACCTGCAGATACGCAGTATTTT. It translates to CASSQDPSGPADTQYF. V gene TRBV4-1 combines with J gene TRBJ2-3, with D possibly TRBD2 on 5 matching bases. CDR1 and CDR2 (germline): MGHRA, YSYEKL. V was shortened by 0 bases and J by 4 bases, with 14 bases between the two germline ends. This CDR3 contains 16 residues.

The chain carries TRBV29-1 and TRBJ1-1, with D maybe TRBD1 (6 bases). Germline CDR1 SQVTM, CDR2 ANQGSEA. Trimming took 4 bases from V and 8 from J, leaving 11 bases between them. The CDR3 loop spans 11 amino acids. CDR3 sequence: CSVGQGTEAFF. The DNA for the CDR3 is TGCAGCGTTGGGCAAGGGACAGAAGCTTTCTTT.

The rearrangement links TRBV30 to TRBJ1-1; D is undetermined. Germline CDR1 reads GTSNPN; CDR2 reads SVGIG (reference sequence). This CDR3 is built from 12 residues. The ends were cut back, 5 bases at V and 1 base at J, with 8 bases in the middle. The CDR3 sequence: CAWGGQNTEAFF. Here the CDR3 DNA reads TGTGCCTGGGGCGGCCAGAACACTGAAGCTTTCTTT.

This clone was observed once. The rearrangement uses TRBV30 and TRBJ2-3, with D maybe TRBD2 (5 bases). The germline V gene encodes CDR1 GTSNPN and CDR2 SVGIG (reference sequence). CDR3 length equals 12 residues. The ends were cut back, 5 bases at V and 6 bases at J, with 12 bases in the middle. The CDR3 reads CAWGSSWDTQYF. The CDR3 nucleotides read TGTGCCTGGGGGAGCAGCTGGGATACGCAGTATTTT.

The rearrangement links TRBV6-5 to TRBJ1-1; 10 positions match TRBD1. Per germline, CDR1 MNHEY and CDR2 SVGAGI. V gave up 5 bases and J gave up 7 bases; unmatched junction bases: 7. This CDR3 has 14 amino acids. DNA of the CDR3: TGTGCCAGCAGTATGACAGGGGGCGAGGATGAAGCTTTCTTT. It translates to CASSMTGGEDEAFF.

This chain links TRBV7-8 with TRBJ1-2; possible D gene TRBD1, 6 bases. Germline CDR1 SGHVS, CDR2 FQNEAQ. The V gene lost 2 bases and the J gene lost 4 bases, with 11 bases spanning the gap. This CDR3 has 14 residues. The CDR3: CASSLSTGTYGYTF. Written as DNA, the CDR3 is TGTGCCAGCAGCTTATCCACAGGGACCTATGGCTACACCTTC.

This clone was picked up one time. The chain carries TRBV29-1 and TRBJ1-3; 8 bases line up with TRBD1. This CDR3 has 13 amino acids. V lost 7 bases, J lost 4 bases, and 6 bases stayed unmatched. Germline CDR1 is SQVTM and CDR2 is ANQGSEA. The DNA for the CDR3 is TGCAGCGGATCCAGGGGGCCAGGAAACACCATATATTTT. Protein: CSGSRGPGNTIYF.

The genes are TRBV6-5 and TRBJ2-7, with TRBD1 matching over 8 bases. Germline CDR1 is MNHEY and CDR2 is SVGAGI. This CDR3 contains 15 residues. The trim removed 5 bases at V and 5 bases at J, leaving 11 bases unmatched. In DNA, the CDR3 is TGTGCCAGCAGTCAAACCCGGTGGACAGGGCACGAGCAGTACTTC. This gives the protein CASSQTRWTGHEQYF.

This rearrangement joins TRBV4-1 to TRBJ2-5; D unresolved. The CDR3 has 15 amino acids. V lost 3 bases and J lost 5, with 16 bases in between. The germline V gene has CDR1 MGHRA and CDR2 YSYEKL. The CDR3 bases are TGCGCCAGCAGCCAGGTGGCCTCTCCCTGGGAGACCCAGTACTTC. Protein: CASSQVASPWETQYF.

V is TRBV15 and J is TRBJ2-7; D is possibly TRBD2 (6 bases). The CDR3 loop spans 12 amino acids. With 6 bases removed from V and 5 bases from J, the gap between germline ends came to 11 bases. Germline CDR1 is LNHNV and CDR2 is YYDKDF (reference sequence). DNA of the CDR3: TGTGCCACCAGGACGGAGGGCAACGAGCAGTACTTC. Translated, it gives CATRTEGNEQYF.

The chain employs TRBV4-1 and TRBJ1-2, with 9 nucleotides matching TRBD1. Germline lookup yields CDR1 MGHRA and CDR2 YSYEKL. This CDR3 has 17 amino acids. The junction had 9 bases not matched to a gene; V was cut back by 2 bases and J by 2 bases. This CDR3 is CASSQLTGGQGNYGYTF. CDR3 nucleotide sequence: TGCGCCAGCAGCCAATTGACAGGGGGGCAGGGGAACTATGGCTACACCTTC.

The DNA for the CDR3 is TGTGCCAGCAGTGAAGTTAGCGGGGGGACCTACAATGAGCAGTTCTTC. This encodes CASSEVSGGTYNEQFF. This rearrangement joins TRBV25-1 to TRBJ2-1; 10 bases are a match to TRBD2. The junction had 3 bases not matched to a gene; V was cut back by 2 bases and J by 2 bases. The CDR3 is 16 amino acids. Germline V gives CDR1 MGHDK, CDR2 SYGVNS.

The CDR3 sequence: CASSLLALGTGNGYTF. CDR3 coding DNA: TGTGCCAGCAGCTTATTGGCGCTCGGGACAGGGAATGGCTACACCTTC. This rearrangement joins TRBV7-9 to TRBJ1-2, with 9 bases fitting TRBD1. The CDR3 has 16 residues. Germline CDR1 is SEHNR and CDR2 is FQNEAQ (reference sequence). After removal of 2 bases from V and 6 bases from J, the junction contained 10 bases not matched to a gene.